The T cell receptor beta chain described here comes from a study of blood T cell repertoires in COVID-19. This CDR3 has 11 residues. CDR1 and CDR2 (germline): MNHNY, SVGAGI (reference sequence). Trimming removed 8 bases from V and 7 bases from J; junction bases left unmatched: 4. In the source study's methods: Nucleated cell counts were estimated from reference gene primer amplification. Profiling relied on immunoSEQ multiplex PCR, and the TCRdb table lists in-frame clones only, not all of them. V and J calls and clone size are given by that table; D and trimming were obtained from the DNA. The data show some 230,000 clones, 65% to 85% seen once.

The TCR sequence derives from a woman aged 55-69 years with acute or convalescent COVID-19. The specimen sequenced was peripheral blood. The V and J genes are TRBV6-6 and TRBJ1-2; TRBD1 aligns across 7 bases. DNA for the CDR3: TGTGCCAGCGGAGGGGGCTTTGGCTACACCTTC. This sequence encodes CASGGGFGYTF.